This T cell receptor beta chain stems from a study of blood T cell repertoires in COVID-19. This clone was counted between two and nine times. Data came from immunoSEQ multiplex PCR; TCRdb stores just in-frame clones and leaves some out. The data contain about 70,000 clones, more than 80% of them singletons. CDR1 is KGHSH, CDR2 LQKENI, per germline. This CDR3 is built from 17 residues. With V trimmed by 3 bases and J by 0 bases, 8 bases remained unmatched. The chain uses TRBV18 and TRBJ1-5; 7 nucleotides align to TRBD1. This clonotype originated in a woman in her 70s with acute or convalescent COVID-19. The specimen was peripheral blood. The CDR3 DNA reads as TGTGCCAGCTCACCGGGTCAAGGGGGCTTTAGCAATCAGCCCCAGCATTTT. The encoded protein is CASSPGQGGFSNQPQHF.